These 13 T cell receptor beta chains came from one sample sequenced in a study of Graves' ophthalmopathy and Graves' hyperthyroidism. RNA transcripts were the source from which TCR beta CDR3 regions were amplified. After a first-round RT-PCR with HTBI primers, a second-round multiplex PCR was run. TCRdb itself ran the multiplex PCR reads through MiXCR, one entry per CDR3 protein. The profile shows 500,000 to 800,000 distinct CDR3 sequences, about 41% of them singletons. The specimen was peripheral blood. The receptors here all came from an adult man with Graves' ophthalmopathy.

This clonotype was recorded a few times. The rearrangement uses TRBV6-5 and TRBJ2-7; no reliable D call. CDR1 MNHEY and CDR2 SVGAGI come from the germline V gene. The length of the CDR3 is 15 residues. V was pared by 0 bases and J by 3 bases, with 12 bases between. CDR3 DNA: TGTGCCAGCAGTTACTCGAGAGAAGAAAGCTACGAGCAGTACTTC. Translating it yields CASSYSREESYEQYF.

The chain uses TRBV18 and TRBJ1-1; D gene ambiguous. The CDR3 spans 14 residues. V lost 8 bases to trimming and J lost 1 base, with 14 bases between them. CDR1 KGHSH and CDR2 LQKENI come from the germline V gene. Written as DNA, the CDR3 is TGTGCCAGCACACTGACCGGGGAGAACACTGAAGCTTTCTTT. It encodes CASTLTGENTEAFF.

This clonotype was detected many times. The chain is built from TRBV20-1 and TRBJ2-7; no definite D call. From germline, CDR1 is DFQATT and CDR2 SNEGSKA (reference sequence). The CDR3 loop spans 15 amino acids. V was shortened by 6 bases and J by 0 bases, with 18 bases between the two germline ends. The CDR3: CSASSPVSSSYEQYF. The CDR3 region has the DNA TGCAGTGCCTCATCCCCCGTTTCAAGCTCCTACGAGCAGTACTTC.

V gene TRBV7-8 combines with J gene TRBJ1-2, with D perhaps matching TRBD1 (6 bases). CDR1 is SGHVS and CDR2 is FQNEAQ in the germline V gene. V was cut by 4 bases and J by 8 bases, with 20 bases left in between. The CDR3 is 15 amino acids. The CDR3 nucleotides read TGTGCCAGCAGCTCGGCTCGACAGGCCGACCGGGGCTACACCTTC. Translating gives CASSSARQADRGYTF.

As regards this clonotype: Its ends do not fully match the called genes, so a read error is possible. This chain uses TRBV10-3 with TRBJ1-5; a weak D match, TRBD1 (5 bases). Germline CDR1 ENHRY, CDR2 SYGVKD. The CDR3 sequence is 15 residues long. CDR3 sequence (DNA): TGTGCCAGCAGTTTAATCCCCAGGGACAATCAGCCCCAGCATTTT. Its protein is CASSLIPRDNQPQHF.

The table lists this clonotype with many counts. The CDR3 DNA follows: TGCGCCAGCTTCCGGGACAGGGTGAACACTGAAGCTTTCTTT. Its protein product is CASFRDRVNTEAFF. The chain carries TRBV10-2 and TRBJ1-1; 9 nucleotides agree with TRBD1. CDR1 is WSHSY, CDR2 SAAADI, per germline. The ends lost 8 bases at V and 0 bases at J; junction bases unmatched: 4. CDR3 length: 14 amino acids.

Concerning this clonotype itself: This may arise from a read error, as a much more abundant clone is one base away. CDR3 DNA: TGCGCCAGCAGCGTTTGCGGGACTGGCTCCTACGAGCAGTACTTC. It yields the protein CASSVCGTGSYEQYF. The chain combines TRBV25-1 with TRBJ2-7, with D possibly matching TRBD2 (6 bases). Germline loops: CDR1 MGHDK, CDR2 SYGVNS. The CDR3 consists of 15 residues.

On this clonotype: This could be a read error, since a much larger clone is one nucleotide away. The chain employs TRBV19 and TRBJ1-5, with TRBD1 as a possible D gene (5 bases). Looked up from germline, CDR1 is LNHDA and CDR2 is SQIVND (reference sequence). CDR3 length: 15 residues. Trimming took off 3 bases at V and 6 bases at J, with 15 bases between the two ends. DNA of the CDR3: TGTGCCAGTAGTATGGAAAGGGGTTGGAGTCAGCCCCAGCATTTT. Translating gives CASSMERGWSQPQHF.

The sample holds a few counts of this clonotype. The CDR3 sequence: CASSLGLSTNEKLFF. CDR3 sequence (DNA): TGCGCCAGCAGCTTGGGTCTCTCAACTAATGAAAAACTGTTTTTT. The chain uses TRBV5-1 and TRBJ1-4; D is ambiguous. The CDR3 covers 15 residues. Germline V gives CDR1 SGHRS, CDR2 YFSETQ. V lost 0 bases and J 0 bases, leaving 6 bases between the germline ends. Full variable domain (rest looked up from reference TRBV5-1 and TRBJ1-4): KAGVTQTPRYLIKTRGQQVTLSCSPISGHRSVSWYQQTPGQGLQFLFEYFSETQRNKGNFPGRFSGRQFSNSRSEMNVSTLELGDSALYLCASSLGLSTNEKLFFGSGTQLSVL.

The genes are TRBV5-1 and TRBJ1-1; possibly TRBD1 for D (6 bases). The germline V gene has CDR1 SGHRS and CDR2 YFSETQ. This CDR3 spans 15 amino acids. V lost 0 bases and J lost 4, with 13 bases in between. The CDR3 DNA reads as TGCGCCAGCAGCTTGGCGAGGGGGGTTGGCACTGAAGCTTTCTTT. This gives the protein CASSLARGVGTEAFF.

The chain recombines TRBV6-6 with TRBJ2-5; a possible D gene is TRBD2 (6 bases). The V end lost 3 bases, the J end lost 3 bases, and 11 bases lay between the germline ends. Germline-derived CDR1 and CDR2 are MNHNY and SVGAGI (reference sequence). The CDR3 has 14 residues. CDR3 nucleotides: TGTGCCAGCAGTTATCCGGGACTCAAAGAGACCCAGTACTTC. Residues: CASSYPGLKETQYF.

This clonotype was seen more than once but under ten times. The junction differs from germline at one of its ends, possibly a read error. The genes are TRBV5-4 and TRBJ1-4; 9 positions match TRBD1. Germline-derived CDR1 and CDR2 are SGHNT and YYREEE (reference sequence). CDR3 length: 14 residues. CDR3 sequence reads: CASSGDRVGEKLLF. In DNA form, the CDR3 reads TGTGCCAGCAGCGGGGACAGGGTTGGAGAAAAACTGCTTTTT.

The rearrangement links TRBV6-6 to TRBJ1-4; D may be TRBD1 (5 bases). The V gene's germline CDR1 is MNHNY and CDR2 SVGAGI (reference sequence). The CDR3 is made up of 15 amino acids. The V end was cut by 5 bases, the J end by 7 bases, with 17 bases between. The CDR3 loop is CASSESTDGGEKLFF. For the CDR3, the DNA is TGTGCCAGCAGTGAATCCACAGATGGGGGTGAAAAACTGTTTTTT.